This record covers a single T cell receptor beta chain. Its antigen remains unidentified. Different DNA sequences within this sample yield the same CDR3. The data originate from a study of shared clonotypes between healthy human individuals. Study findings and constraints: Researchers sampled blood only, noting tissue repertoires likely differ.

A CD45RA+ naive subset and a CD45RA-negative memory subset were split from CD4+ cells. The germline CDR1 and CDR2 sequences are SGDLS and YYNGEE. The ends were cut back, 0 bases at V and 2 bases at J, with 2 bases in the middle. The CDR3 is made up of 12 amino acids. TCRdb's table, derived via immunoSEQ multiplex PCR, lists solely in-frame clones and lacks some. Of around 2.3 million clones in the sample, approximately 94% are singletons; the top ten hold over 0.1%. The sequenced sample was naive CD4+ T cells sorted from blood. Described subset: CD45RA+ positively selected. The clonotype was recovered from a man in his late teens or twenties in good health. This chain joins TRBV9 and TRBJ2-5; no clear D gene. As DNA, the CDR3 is TGTGCCAGCAGCGTAGGTCAAGAGACCCAGTACTTC. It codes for CASSVGQETQYF.